The 13 T cell receptor beta chains below come from one sample, sequenced in a study of T cells in Graves' hyperthyroidism and ophthalmopathy. RNA transcripts yielded amplified TCR beta CDR3 regions. HTBI primers were used for first-round RT-PCR of the TCR CDR3. Each CDR3 protein gets one entry after TCRdb re-called the multiplex PCR reads with MiXCR. Among around 300,000 distinct CDR3 sequences listed, 22% were seen once. The source material was blood. The receptors were sampled from a man aged 30-40 years with Graves' ophthalmopathy.

This clonotype has a handful of counts. V usage is TRBV6-1 and J usage is TRBJ2-3, with D uncertain. The CDR3 runs to 11 residues. The germline V gene has CDR1 MNHNS and CDR2 SASEGT. V lost 6 bases and J 5 bases, leaving 6 bases between the germline ends. The CDR3 sequence is CASRVEDTQYF. The CDR3 DNA reads TGTGCCAGCAGGGTGGAAGATACGCAGTATTTT.

This clonotype has more than one count but fewer than ten. This chain joins TRBV5-6 and TRBJ2-3; D ambiguous. CDR3 length: 15 residues. Germline CDR1 SGHDT, CDR2 YYEEEE. Trimming took off 0 bases at V and 0 bases at J, with 8 bases between the two ends. The CDR3 region is CASSLEAPSTDTQYF. The CDR3 DNA reads as TGTGCCAGCAGCTTGGAAGCGCCAAGCACAGATACGCAGTATTTT.

This clonotype was detected many times. The genes are TRBV9 and TRBJ2-3; tentatively, D is TRBD1 (6 bases). CDR3 length: 13 residues. V dropped 5 bases and J dropped 6 bases, with 13 bases sitting between them. CDR1 is SGDLS and CDR2 is YYNGEE in the germline V gene. DNA for the CDR3: TGTGCCAGCAGTAGGGCAGGGGTCGATACGCAGTATTTT. It translates to CASSRAGVDTQYF.

The gene calls are TRBV15 and TRBJ2-5; 8 nucleotides align to TRBD1. J lost 7 bases, V lost 1 base, and 14 bases had no gene match. Germline-derived CDR1 and CDR2 are LNHNV and YYDKDF (reference sequence). CDR3 length: 17 residues. CDR3 loop: CATSRGLPGQDGRTQYF. CDR3 DNA: TGTGCCACCAGCAGAGGTCTCCCGGGACAGGACGGTCGGACCCAGTACTTC.

Notes on this clonotype: The junction and the germline gene differ at one end; a read error may be behind it. The rearrangement joins TRBV18 to TRBJ2-7; no clear D gene. This CDR3 region has 15 residues. Germline V gives CDR1 KGHSH, CDR2 LQKENI. For the CDR3, the DNA is TGTGCCAGCTCACCAACTTCCCTCAGAACCTACGAGCGGTACTTC. It encodes CASSPTSLRTYERYF.

This clonotype came up a few times. The chain carries TRBV29-1 and TRBJ2-5; D gene unclear. Trimming removed 1 base from V and 2 bases from J, with 5 bases in between. CDR1 and CDR2 (germline): SQVTM, ANQGSEA. The CDR3 consists of 12 residues. CDR3 in DNA: TGCAGCGTTGAAGCAGTACAAGAGACCCAGTACTTC. Translating it yields CSVEAVQETQYF.

The chain is built from TRBV4-1 and TRBJ2-5, with 8 bases lining up with TRBD2. The ends lost 0 bases at V and 0 bases at J; junction bases unmatched: 9. Germline CDR1 and CDR2: MGHRA and YSYEKL. The CDR3 contains 18 residues. The CDR3 spells CASSQERGAGGYQETQYF. The CDR3 DNA reads TGCGCCAGCAGCCAAGAACGGGGGGCGGGAGGTTACCAAGAGACCCAGTACTTC.

This clonotype was counted many times. The chain uses TRBV11-2 and TRBJ2-7, with a possible D match to TRBD2 (6 bases). Trimming took off 5 bases at V and 3 bases at J, with 14 bases between the two ends. Per germline, CDR1 SGHAT and CDR2 FQNNGV. The CDR3 consists of 14 residues. The CDR3 sequence: CASSPVRGYYEQYF. CDR3 in DNA: TGTGCCAGCAGCCCGGTGCGGGGTTACTACGAGCAGTACTTC.

The sample holds many counts of this clonotype. The V call is TRBV11-2, the J call TRBJ2-7; D tentatively fits TRBD1 or TRBD2 (5 bases each). Germline assignment: CDR1 SGHAT and CDR2 FQNNGV. V lost 5 bases and J 6 bases, leaving 14 bases between the germline ends. The CDR3 loop spans 13 amino acids. The chain's CDR3 is CASSLPSGREQYF. CDR3 sequence (DNA): TGTGCCAGCAGCCTCCCCTCGGGACGCGAGCAGTACTTC.

The DNA for the CDR3 is TGCGCCAGCAGTGAGACGGGGACAGCCAATCAGCCCCAGCATTTT. Encoded protein: CASSETGTANQPQHF. This sequence joins TRBV10-2 and TRBJ1-5; 7 bases map to TRBD1. J lost 3 bases, V lost 2 bases, and 4 bases had no gene match. The CDR3 totals 15 residues. CDR1 is WSHSY and CDR2 is SAAADI in the germline V gene.

The rearrangement links TRBV3-1 to TRBJ2-4; possible D gene TRBD2, 6 bases. CDR3 size: 16 residues. The germline V gene encodes CDR1 LGHDT and CDR2 YNNKEL (reference sequence). V was clipped by 7 bases and J by 7 bases, with 23 bases between them. This CDR3 is CASTAGPQGGRNIQYF. CDR3 nucleotide sequence: TGTGCCAGCACCGCGGGCCCGCAGGGAGGAAGGAACATTCAGTACTTC.

V usage is TRBV20-1 and J usage is TRBJ1-2; maybe TRBD1 (5 bases). CDR3 length equals 14 residues. The ends were cut back, 1 base at V and 4 bases at J, with 13 bases in the middle. The germline V gene encodes CDR1 DFQATT and CDR2 SNEGSKA (reference sequence). In DNA form, the CDR3 reads TGCAGTGCTAGAGTCCAGGGAGTTTCCTATGGCTACACCTTC. Encoded protein: CSARVQGVSYGYTF.

The rearrangement joins TRBV3-1 to TRBJ1-3; TRBD1 might be the D (6 bases). Trimming took off 5 bases at V and 0 bases at J, with 8 bases between the two ends. This CDR3 has 14 residues. The germline CDR1 and CDR2 sequences are LGHDT and YNNKEL (reference sequence). The CDR3 reads CASSRQVSGNTIYF. The CDR3 region has the DNA TGTGCCAGCAGCAGACAGGTCTCTGGAAACACCATATATTTT.